The TCR beta chain under discussion was sequenced for a study of post-analysis software for immune sequencing data. Unique molecular identifiers were built into the TCR beta cDNA libraries. One entry per CDR3 protein, called by TCRdb with MiXCR from the PCR reads. The sample has 150,000 or so distinct CDR3 sequences; around 36% are singletons. In its sample, this clonotype was seen a few times. The TCR comes from a girl between 10 and 17 years old with multiple sclerosis. The sample in question was blood, obtained after autologous hematopoietic stem cell transplantation.

CDR3 in DNA: TGTGCCAGCAGTTTAGTTTGGGACCGGCAGTTCTTC. Residues: CASSLVWDRQFF. This sequence joins TRBV12-3 or TRBV12-4 and TRBJ2-1; the D gene could be TRBD1 or TRBD2 (5 bases each). The CDR3 length is 12 residues. Trimming took 1 base from V and 12 from J, leaving 10 bases between them.